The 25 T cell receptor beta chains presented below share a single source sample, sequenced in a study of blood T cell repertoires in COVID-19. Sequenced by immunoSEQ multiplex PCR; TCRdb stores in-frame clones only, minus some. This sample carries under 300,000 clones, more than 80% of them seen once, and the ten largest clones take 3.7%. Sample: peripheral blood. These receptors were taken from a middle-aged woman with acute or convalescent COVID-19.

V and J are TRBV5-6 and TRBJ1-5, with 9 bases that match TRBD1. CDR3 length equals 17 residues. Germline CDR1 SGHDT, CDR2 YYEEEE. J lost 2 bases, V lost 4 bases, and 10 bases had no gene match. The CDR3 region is CASSRTGDSYGNQPQHF. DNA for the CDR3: TGTGCCAGCAGCCGGACAGGGGACTCCTATGGCAATCAGCCCCAGCATTTT.

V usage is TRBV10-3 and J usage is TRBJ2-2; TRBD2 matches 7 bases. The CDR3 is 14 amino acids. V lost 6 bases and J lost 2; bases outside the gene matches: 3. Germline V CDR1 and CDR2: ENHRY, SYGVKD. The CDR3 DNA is TGTGCCATCAGAGGGACTACCAACACCGGGGAGCTGTTTTTT. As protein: CAIRGTTNTGELFF.

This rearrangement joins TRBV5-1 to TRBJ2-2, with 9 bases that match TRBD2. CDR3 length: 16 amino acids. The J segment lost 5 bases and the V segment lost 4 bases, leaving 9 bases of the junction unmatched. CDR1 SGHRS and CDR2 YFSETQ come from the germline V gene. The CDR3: CASSGAGGMGTGELFF. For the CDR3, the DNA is TGCGCCAGCAGCGGAGCGGGGGGCATGGGGACCGGGGAGCTGTTTTTT.

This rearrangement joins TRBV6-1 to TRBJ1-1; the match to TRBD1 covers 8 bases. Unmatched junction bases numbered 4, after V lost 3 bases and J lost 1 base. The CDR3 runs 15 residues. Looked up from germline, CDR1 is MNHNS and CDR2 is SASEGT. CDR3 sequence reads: CASSDIGTGNTEAFF. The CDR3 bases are TGTGCCAGCAGTGATATCGGGACAGGGAACACTGAAGCTTTCTTT.

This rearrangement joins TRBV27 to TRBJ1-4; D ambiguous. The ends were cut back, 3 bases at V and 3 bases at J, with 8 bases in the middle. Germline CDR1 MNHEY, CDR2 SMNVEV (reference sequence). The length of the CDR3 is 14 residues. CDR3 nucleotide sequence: TGTGCCAGCAGTTTCAATCAGGCTAATGAAAAACTGTTTTTT. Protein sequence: CASSFNQANEKLFF.

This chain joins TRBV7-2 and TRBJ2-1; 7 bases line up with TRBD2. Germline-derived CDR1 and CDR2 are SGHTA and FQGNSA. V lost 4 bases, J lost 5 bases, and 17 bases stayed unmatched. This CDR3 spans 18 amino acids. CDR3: CASSSRTRLAKTNNEQFF. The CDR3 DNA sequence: TGTGCCAGCAGCTCACGGACCAGACTAGCCAAAACAAACAATGAGCAGTTCTTC.

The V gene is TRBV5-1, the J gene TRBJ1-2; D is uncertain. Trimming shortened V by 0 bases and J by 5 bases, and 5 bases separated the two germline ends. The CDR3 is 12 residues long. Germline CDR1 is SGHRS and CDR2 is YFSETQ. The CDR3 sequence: CASSLDQYGYTF. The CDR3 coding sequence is TGCGCCAGCAGCTTGGACCAGTATGGCTACACCTTC.

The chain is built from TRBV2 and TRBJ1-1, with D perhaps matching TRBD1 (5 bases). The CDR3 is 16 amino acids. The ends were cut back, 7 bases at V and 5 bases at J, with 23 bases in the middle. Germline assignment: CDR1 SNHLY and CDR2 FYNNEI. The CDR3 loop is CASNTVGRAGGTEAFF. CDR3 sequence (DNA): TGTGCCAGCAACACGGTCGGCAGGGCAGGTGGGACTGAAGCTTTCTTT.

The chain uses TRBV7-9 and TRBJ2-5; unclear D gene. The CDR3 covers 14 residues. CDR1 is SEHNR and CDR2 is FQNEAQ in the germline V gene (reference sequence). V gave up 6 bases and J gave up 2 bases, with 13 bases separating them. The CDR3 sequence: CASSIPADQETQYF. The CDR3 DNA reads TGTGCCAGCAGTATACCCGCAGATCAAGAGACCCAGTACTTC.

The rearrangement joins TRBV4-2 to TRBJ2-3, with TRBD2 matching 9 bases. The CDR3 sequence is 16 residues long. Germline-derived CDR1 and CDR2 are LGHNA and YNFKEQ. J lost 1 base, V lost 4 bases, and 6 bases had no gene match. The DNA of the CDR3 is TGTGCCAGCAGCCGACTTAGCGGGGGCCGCACAGATACGCAGTATTTT. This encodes CASSRLSGGRTDTQYF.

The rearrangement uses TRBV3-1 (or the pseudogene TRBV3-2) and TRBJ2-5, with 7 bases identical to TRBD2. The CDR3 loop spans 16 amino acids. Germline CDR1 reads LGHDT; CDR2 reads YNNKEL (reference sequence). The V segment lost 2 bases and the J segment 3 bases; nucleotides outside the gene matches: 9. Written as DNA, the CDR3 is TGTGCCAGCAGCCAAAACCAAGCTAGCGGTAAAGAGACCCAGTACTTC. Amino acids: CASSQNQASGKETQYF.

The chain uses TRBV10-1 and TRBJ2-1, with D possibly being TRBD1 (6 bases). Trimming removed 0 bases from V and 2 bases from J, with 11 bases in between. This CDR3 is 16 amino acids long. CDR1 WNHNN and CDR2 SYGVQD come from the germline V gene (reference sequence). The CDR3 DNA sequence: TGCGCCAGCAGTGAGTCCCAGGGGTGGGCCTACAATGAGCAGTTCTTC. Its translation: CASSESQGWAYNEQFF.

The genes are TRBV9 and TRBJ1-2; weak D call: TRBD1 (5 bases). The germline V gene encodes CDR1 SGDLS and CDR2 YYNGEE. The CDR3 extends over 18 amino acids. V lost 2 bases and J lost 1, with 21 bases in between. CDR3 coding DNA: TGTGCCAGCAGCGTCGGAGGGGTTCTCCGGGGGGGTAACTATGGCTACACCTTC. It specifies CASSVGGVLRGGNYGYTF.

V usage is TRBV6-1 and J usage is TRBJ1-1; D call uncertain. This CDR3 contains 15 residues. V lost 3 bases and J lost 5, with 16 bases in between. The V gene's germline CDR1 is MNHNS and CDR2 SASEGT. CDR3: CASSEIDGGETEAFF. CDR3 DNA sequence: TGTGCCAGCAGTGAGATAGACGGCGGTGAGACTGAAGCTTTCTTT.

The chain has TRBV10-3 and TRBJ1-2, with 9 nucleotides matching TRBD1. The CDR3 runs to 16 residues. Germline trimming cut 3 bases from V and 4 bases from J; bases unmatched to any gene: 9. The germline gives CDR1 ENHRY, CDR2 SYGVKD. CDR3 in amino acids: CAISDTKDRGAYGYTF. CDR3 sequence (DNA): TGTGCCATCAGTGATACGAAGGACAGGGGTGCCTATGGCTACACCTTC.

The CDR3 nucleotides are TGCGCCAGCAGCTTGGGGGCCCTGGGACAGATGAACACTGAAGCTTTCTTT. Translated: CASSLGALGQMNTEAFF. The chain uses TRBV5-1 and TRBJ1-1, with TRBD1 matching 7 bases. V shed 0 bases and J 0 bases; nucleotides not matched to a gene: 8. Germline assignment: CDR1 SGHRS and CDR2 YFSETQ. The CDR3 is 17 amino acids.

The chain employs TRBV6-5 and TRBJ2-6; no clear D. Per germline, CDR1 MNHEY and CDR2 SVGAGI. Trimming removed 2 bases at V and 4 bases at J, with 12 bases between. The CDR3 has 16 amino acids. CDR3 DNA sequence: TGTGCCAGCAGTTACGAGTGGGCTACGGGGGCCAACGTCCTGACTTTC. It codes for CASSYEWATGANVLTF.

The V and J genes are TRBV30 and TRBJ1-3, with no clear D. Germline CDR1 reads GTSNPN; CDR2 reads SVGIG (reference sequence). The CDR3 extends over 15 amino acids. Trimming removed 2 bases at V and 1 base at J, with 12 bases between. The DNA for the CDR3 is TGTGCCTGGAGTCTTGGACGAGGGTCTGGAAACACCATATATTTT. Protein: CAWSLGRGSGNTIYF.

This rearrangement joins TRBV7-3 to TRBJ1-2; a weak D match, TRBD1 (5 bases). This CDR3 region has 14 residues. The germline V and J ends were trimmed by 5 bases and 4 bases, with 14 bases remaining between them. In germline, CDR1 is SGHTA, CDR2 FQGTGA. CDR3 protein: CASSPWAGSYGYTF. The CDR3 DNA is TGTGCCAGCAGCCCATGGGCAGGGTCCTATGGCTACACCTTC.

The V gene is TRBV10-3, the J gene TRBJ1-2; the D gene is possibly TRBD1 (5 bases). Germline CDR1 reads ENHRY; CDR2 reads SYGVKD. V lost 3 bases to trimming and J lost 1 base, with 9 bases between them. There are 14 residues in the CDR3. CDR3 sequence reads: CAISDRGINYGYTF. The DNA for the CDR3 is TGTGCCATCAGTGACCGGGGGATTAACTATGGCTACACCTTC.

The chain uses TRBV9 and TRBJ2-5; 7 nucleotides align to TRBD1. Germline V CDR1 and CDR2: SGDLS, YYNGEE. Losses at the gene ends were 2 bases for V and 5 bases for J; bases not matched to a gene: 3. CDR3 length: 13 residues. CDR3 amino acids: CASSVTGEETQYF. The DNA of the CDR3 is TGTGCCAGCAGCGTTACAGGGGAGGAGACCCAGTACTTC.

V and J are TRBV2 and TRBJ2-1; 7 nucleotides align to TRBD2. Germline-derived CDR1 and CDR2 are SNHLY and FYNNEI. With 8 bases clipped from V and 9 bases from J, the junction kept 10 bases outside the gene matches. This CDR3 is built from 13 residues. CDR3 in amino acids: CASGGGIKGEQFF. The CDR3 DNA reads TGTGCCAGCGGCGGGGGAATTAAGGGTGAGCAGTTCTTC.

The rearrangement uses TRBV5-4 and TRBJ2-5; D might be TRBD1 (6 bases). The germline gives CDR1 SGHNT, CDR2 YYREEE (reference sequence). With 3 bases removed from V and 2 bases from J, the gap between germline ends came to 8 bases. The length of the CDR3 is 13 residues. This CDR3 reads CASSSGQQETQYF. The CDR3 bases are TGTGCCAGCAGCTCCGGACAGCAAGAGACCCAGTACTTC.

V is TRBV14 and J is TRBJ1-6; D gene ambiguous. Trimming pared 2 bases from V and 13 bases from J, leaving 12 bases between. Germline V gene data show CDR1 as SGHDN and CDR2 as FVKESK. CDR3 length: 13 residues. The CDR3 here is CASSQISGGPLHF. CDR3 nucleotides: TGTGCCAGCAGCCAAATCTCCGGAGGTCCCCTCCACTTT.

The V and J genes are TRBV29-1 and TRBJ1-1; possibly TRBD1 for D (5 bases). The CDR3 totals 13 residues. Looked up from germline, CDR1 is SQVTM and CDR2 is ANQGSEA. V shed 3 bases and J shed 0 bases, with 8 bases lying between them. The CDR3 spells CSVDKGLNTEAFF. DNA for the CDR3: TGCAGCGTTGACAAGGGGTTGAACACTGAAGCTTTCTTT.